These 32 T cell receptor beta chains originate from one sample sequenced in a study of vaccination and CD4 T cells after COVID-19. The treatment was: approximately nine-day PBMC culture with coronavirus spike peptide pools or control peptides (ViraFEST assay). Their target antigens are unknown. Cultured CD4+ T cells had their DNA profiled by the Oncomine TCR Beta short-read assay. TCRdb fed the PCR reads into MiXCR, producing one record per CDR3 protein. Found here are almost 15,000 distinct CDR3 sequences, around 80% of them singletons; the top ten hold roughly 16%. The specimen was CD4+ T cells from blood, cultured in vitro. Receptors originate from a human donor who had recovered from COVID-19.

This rearrangement joins TRBV29-1 to TRBJ1-2; 8 nucleotides agree with TRBD1. The germline V gene has CDR1 SQVTM and CDR2 ANQGSEA. The CDR3 loop spans 14 amino acids. The V segment lost 2 bases and the J segment 6 bases; nucleotides outside the gene matches: 8. CDR3 sequence reads: CSVEMGGTGDGYTF. The CDR3 DNA follows: TGCAGCGTTGAAATGGGTGGGACAGGAGATGGCTACACCTTC. The full variable domain, its missing parts supplied by reference TRBV29-1 and TRBJ1-2, is SAVISQKPSRDICQRGTSLTIQCQVDSQVTMMFWYRQQPGQSLTLIATANQGSEATYESGFVIDKFPISRPNLTFSTLTVSNMSPEDSSIYLCSVEMGGTGDGYTFGSGTRLTVV.

CDR3 nucleotides: TGTGCCAGCAGTGAATTTGGTAGGACCCAACCGATGAACACTGAAGCTTTCTTT. It yields the protein CASSEFGRTQPMNTEAFF. This chain links TRBV6-4 with TRBJ1-1; D gene uncertain. The V and J ends lost 3 bases and 0 bases respectively, with 20 bases between them. This CDR3 has 18 amino acids. Germline V CDR1 and CDR2: MRHNA, SNTAGT.

The chain uses TRBV12-3 or TRBV12-4 and TRBJ1-5; 7 nucleotides match TRBD1. There are 16 residues in the CDR3. V shed 2 bases and J 0 bases; nucleotides not matched to a gene: 4. The CDR3 protein is CASSLRQGDSNQPQHF. CDR3 nucleotide sequence: TGTGCCAGCAGTTTACGGCAGGGGGATAGCAATCAGCCCCAGCATTTT.

V is TRBV6-1 and J is TRBJ1-1; a possible D gene is TRBD1 (5 bases). Trimming shortened V by 8 bases and J by 0 bases, and 13 bases separated the two germline ends. CDR3 length equals 14 residues. Germline CDR1 is MNHNS and CDR2 is SASEGT. The CDR3 nucleotides read TGTGCCAGCTCTTACGGGGGTTTGAACACTGAAGCTTTCTTT. Translating it yields CASSYGGLNTEAFF.

This sequence joins TRBV20-1 and TRBJ2-1; 12 bases align to TRBD2. The CDR3 runs 18 residues. V gave up 3 bases and J gave up 7 bases; unmatched junction bases: 16. In germline, CDR1 is DFQATT, CDR2 SNEGSKA (reference sequence). In nucleotides, the CDR3 is TGCAGTGCTAGTCCCGGGACTAGCGGGTTATTTGGGGGGAATGAGCAGTTCTTC. Its translation is CSASPGTSGLFGGNEQFF.

This chain joins TRBV18 and TRBJ1-1; TRBD1 agrees at 9 bases. V lost 5 bases to trimming and J lost 1 base; unmatched junction nucleotides: 8. The CDR3 has 16 residues. Germline V lookup: CDR1 KGHSH, CDR2 LQKENI. CDR3 sequence: CASSIQGAGANTEAFF. CDR3 DNA: TGTGCCAGCTCAATACAGGGGGCAGGGGCGAACACTGAAGCTTTCTTT.

The V call is TRBV24-1, the J call TRBJ2-2; TRBD1 matches 9 bases. Germline lookup yields CDR1 KGHDR and CDR2 SFDVKD. The CDR3 consists of 16 residues. J was trimmed by 6 bases and V by 9 bases; bases with no gene match: 13. Here the CDR3 DNA reads TGTGCCACCCAGAAGAGGGGACAGGGAGCTGCCGGGGAGCTGTTTTTT. Protein: CATQKRGQGAAGELFF.

This clonotype has a handful of counts. The chain has TRBV20-1 and TRBJ1-5; D is unresolved. CDR3 length equals 17 residues. CDR1 is DFQATT and CDR2 is SNEGSKA in the germline V gene (reference sequence). V shed 3 bases and J shed 3 bases, with 21 bases lying between them. CDR3 protein: CSARGEPSPGYNQPQHF. In nucleotides, the CDR3 is TGCAGTGCTAGGGGCGAGCCCTCCCCAGGTTACAATCAGCCCCAGCATTTT.

The rearrangement joins TRBV25-1 to TRBJ1-2; D might be TRBD1 (5 bases). The CDR3 is 13 amino acids. Germline CDR1 is MGHDK and CDR2 is SYGVNS. The germline V and J ends were trimmed by 2 bases and 7 bases, with 11 bases remaining between them. The CDR3 sequence is CASSERRGGGYTF. The CDR3 DNA is TGTGCCAGCAGTGAACGTCGGGGGGGTGGCTACACCTTC.

The chain employs TRBV30 and TRBJ1-1, with D hard to call. This CDR3 is 15 amino acids long. V was clipped by 5 bases and J by 4 bases, with 20 bases between them. Germline-derived CDR1 and CDR2 are GTSNPN and SVGIG (reference sequence). CDR3 residues: CAWGKMRERLTEAFF. CDR3 nucleotide sequence: TGTGCCTGGGGAAAGATGAGGGAAAGACTCACTGAAGCTTTCTTT.

The chain is built from TRBV20-1 and TRBJ2-6; no clear D gene. The CDR3 has 12 residues. The V end was cut by 7 bases, the J end by 2 bases, with 6 bases between. The germline V gene encodes CDR1 DFQATT and CDR2 SNEGSKA (reference sequence). The CDR3: CSVKPGANVLTF. In nucleotides, the CDR3 is TGCAGTGTCAAACCTGGGGCCAACGTCCTGACTTTC.

This sequence joins TRBV5-4 and TRBJ1-1; tentative D call: TRBD1 (6 bases). The V end was cut by 5 bases, the J end by 5 bases, with 16 bases between. The germline V gene encodes CDR1 SGHNT and CDR2 YYREEE (reference sequence). This CDR3 has 14 amino acids. CDR3 coding DNA: TGTGCCAGCAGAGAACAGGGCACGGAGACTGAAGCTTTCTTT. It specifies CASREQGTETEAFF.

The rearrangement joins TRBV7-8 to TRBJ2-7, with D possibly being TRBD2 (7 bases). Trimming pared 4 bases from V and 6 bases from J, leaving 13 bases between. The CDR3 runs to 13 residues. Germline V gene lookup returns CDR1 SGHVS and CDR2 FQNEAQ. The CDR3 here is CASSYVGGAEQYF. CDR3 nucleotide sequence: TGTGCCAGCAGCTACGTAGGGGGGGCCGAGCAGTACTTC.

The gene calls are TRBV6-5 and TRBJ1-5, with D perhaps TRBD1 (5 bases). CDR3 length: 13 residues. V lost 2 bases and J lost 7, with 9 bases in between. CDR1 MNHEY and CDR2 SVGAGI come from the germline V gene. The CDR3 DNA is TGTGCCAGCAGTTACAGGGGATTACAGCCCCAGCATTTT. Encoded protein: CASSYRGLQPQHF.

V and J are TRBV6-2 or TRBV6-3 and TRBJ1-5; D is unresolved. The V gene's germline CDR1 is MNHEY and CDR2 SVGEGT. The CDR3 totals 14 residues. The germline V and J ends were trimmed by 0 bases and 4 bases, with 7 bases remaining between them. CDR3 region: CASSYSSGNQPQHF. The CDR3, as DNA: TGTGCCAGCAGTTACTCGAGCGGAAATCAGCCCCAGCATTTT.

This clonotype was seen only once. V usage is TRBV6-2 or TRBV6-3 and J usage is TRBJ2-7; 9 bases are a match to TRBD2. The CDR3 loop spans 14 amino acids. With V trimmed by 5 bases and J by 2 bases, 4 bases remained unmatched. Germline V CDR1 and CDR2: MNHEY, SVGEGT. The DNA of the CDR3 is TGTGCCAGCAGTAGACTAGCGGCAACCTACGAGCAGTACTTC. This sequence encodes CASSRLAATYEQYF.

This clonotype is a singleton in its sample. The rearrangement uses TRBV5-3 and TRBJ2-3; the D gene is possibly TRBD2 (6 bases). TRBV5-3 is given ORF status, its function remaining uncertain. The CDR3 consists of 15 residues. With 8 bases removed from V and 0 bases from J, the gap between germline ends came to 16 bases. The CDR3 nucleotides are TGTGCCAGCCCCATGGAGGGAGGAAGCACAGATACGCAGTATTTT. The encoded protein is CASPMEGGSTDTQYF.

The V and J genes are TRBV5-1 and TRBJ1-1, with 7 positions matching TRBD1. The J segment lost 1 base and the V segment lost 3 bases, leaving 3 bases of the junction unmatched. Germline CDR1 and CDR2: SGHRS and YFSETQ. The CDR3 has 14 amino acids. CDR3 nucleotides: TGCGCCAGCAGCTCGGGACAGCCGAACACTGAAGCTTTCTTT. Protein sequence: CASSSGQPNTEAFF. Variable domain in full (rest from reference TRBV5-1 and TRBJ1-1): KAGVTQTPRYLIKTRGQQVTLSCSPISGHRSVSWYQQTPGQGLQFLFEYFSETQRNKGNFPGRFSGRQFSNSRSEMNVSTLELGDSALYLCASSSGQPNTEAFFGQGTRLTVV.

This chain connects TRBV27 to TRBJ2-3, with 11 positions matching TRBD2. The J segment lost 3 bases and the V segment lost 3 bases, leaving 5 bases of the junction unmatched. This CDR3 has 16 amino acids. CDR1 and CDR2 from the germline V gene are MNHEY and SMNVEV (reference sequence). CDR3 amino acids: CASSLMTSGITDTQYF. The CDR3 nucleotides read TGTGCCAGCAGTTTGATGACTAGCGGGATAACAGATACGCAGTATTTT.

This chain joins TRBV6-1 and TRBJ1-5, with TRBD1 matching over 7 bases. Trimming cost V 6 bases and J 3 bases; bases outside gene matches: 8. There are 15 residues in the CDR3. Germline CDR1 is MNHNS and CDR2 is SASEGT. The CDR3 DNA reads TGTGCCAGCAGGCAGGGGGGTGCCGTCAATCAGCCCCAGCATTTT. This gives the protein CASRQGGAVNQPQHF.

A single count supports this clonotype. The V call is TRBV2, the J call TRBJ1-5; 9 nucleotides line up with TRBD1. Germline V gene data show CDR1 as SNHLY and CDR2 as FYNNEI. J was trimmed by 7 bases and V by 1 base; bases with no gene match: 5. This CDR3 has 15 amino acids. For the CDR3, the DNA is TGTGCCAGCAGTGAAGGGGGGACAGGGTGGCAGCCCCAGCATTTT. This codes for CASSEGGTGWQPQHF.

The table lists this clonotype with a few counts. The rearrangement joins TRBV7-2 to TRBJ2-5; tentatively, D is TRBD1 (6 bases). This CDR3 has 14 amino acids. Looked up from germline, CDR1 is SGHTA and CDR2 is FQGNSA. The germline V and J ends were trimmed by 5 bases and 1 base, with 11 bases remaining between them. CDR3 DNA: TGTGCCAGCAGCCTGGACAGCCGCCAAGAGACCCAGTACTTC. Amino acids: CASSLDSRQETQYF.

This clonotype was counted a single time. This chain links TRBV29-1 with TRBJ1-2, with D uncertain. CDR1 and CDR2 from the germline V gene are SQVTM and ANQGSEA. The CDR3 covers 11 residues. V was pared by 3 bases and J by 7 bases, with 9 bases between. This CDR3 is CSVERAFGYTF. The CDR3 DNA reads TGCAGCGTTGAGAGGGCTTTTGGCTACACCTTC.

The chain links TRBV19 to TRBJ1-5; 7 positions match TRBD1. The CDR3 is 14 amino acids. Germline V lookup: CDR1 LNHDA, CDR2 SQIVND (reference sequence). Losses at the gene ends were 3 bases for V and 5 bases for J; bases not matched to a gene: 4. For the CDR3, the DNA is TGTGCCAGTAGTATTGGACAGGCTGATCAGCCCCAGCATTTT. It is translated as CASSIGQADQPQHF.

The sample holds one count of this clonotype. This chain uses TRBV7-2 with TRBJ1-1; D not certain. Germline values: CDR1 SGHTA, CDR2 FQGNSA. There are 17 residues in the CDR3. The germline V and J ends were trimmed by 1 base and 4 bases, with 19 bases remaining between them. The CDR3 reads CASSLVGDGIVGTEAFF. Here the CDR3 DNA reads TGTGCCAGCAGCTTAGTCGGCGATGGGATCGTAGGCACTGAAGCTTTCTTT.

A few counts support this clonotype. The V gene is TRBV6-1, the J gene TRBJ2-7; 8 nucleotides match TRBD1. Unmatched junction bases numbered 15, after V lost 10 bases and J lost 4 bases. The germline V gene has CDR1 MNHNS and CDR2 SASEGT. The CDR3 has 15 amino acids. CDR3 DNA: TGTGCCACCACGAAGATGGGGACAGGTCCATACGAGCAGTACTTC. Its translation: CATTKMGTGPYEQYF.

Concerning this clonotype: One end of the junction is discordant with germline, which a read error may explain. The CDR3 DNA is TGCGGTGCACCGACCGATAACTATGGCTACACCTTC. Translating it yields CGAPTDNYGYTF. V gene TRBV20-1 combines with J gene TRBJ1-2; D gene uncertain. The CDR3 runs 12 residues. Per the germline V gene, CDR1 is DFQATT and CDR2 is SNEGSKA (reference sequence).

The chain recombines TRBV30 with TRBJ1-5, with D possibly TRBD1 on 5 matching bases. The V gene's germline CDR1 is GTSNPN and CDR2 SVGIG (reference sequence). The V gene lost 0 bases and the J gene lost 6 bases, with 9 bases spanning the gap. The CDR3 has 13 amino acids. CDR3 loop: CAWSVRGPQPQHF. In DNA, the CDR3 is TGTGCCTGGAGTGTTAGGGGACCTCAGCCCCAGCATTTT.

This clonotype is labeled medium-sized (0.01 to 0.1%). The chain carries TRBV7-8 and TRBJ1-2; D is unclear. Trimming removed 6 bases from V and 7 bases from J, with 21 bases in between. Germline V gene sequence: CDR1 SGHVS, CDR2 FQNEAQ. CDR3 length equals 15 residues. The CDR3 DNA reads TGTGCCAGCAGTCCAAATGCCGCCGAGCCCCGTGGCTACACCTTC. This codes for CASSPNAAEPRGYTF. The complete variable domain, with remaining parts taken from reference TRBV7-8 and TRBJ1-2, reads GAGVSQSPRYKVAKRGQDVALRCDPISGHVSLFWYQQALGQGPEFLTYFQNEAQLDKSGLPSDRFFAERPEGSVSTLKIQRTQQEDSAVYLCASSPNAAEPRGYTFGSGTRLTVV.

The gene calls are TRBV6-2 or TRBV6-3 and TRBJ2-5; 9 bases match TRBD2. V gave up 4 bases and J gave up 1 base; unmatched junction bases: 10. The CDR3 extends over 17 amino acids. CDR1 and CDR2 from the germline V gene are MNHEY and SVGEGT. As DNA, the CDR3 is TGTGCCAGCAGTTTTGGGGGACTAGCCGTGGGCCAAGAGACCCAGTACTTC. The encoded protein is CASSFGGLAVGQETQYF.

The chain joins TRBV27 to TRBJ1-5; D remains ambiguous. CDR1 and CDR2 from the germline V gene are MNHEY and SMNVEV (reference sequence). The CDR3 is made up of 12 amino acids. This CDR3 is CVAGSSNQPQHF. DNA of the CDR3: TGTGTCGCCGGGAGTAGCAATCAGCCCCAGCATTTT.

The gene calls are TRBV7-3 and TRBJ2-1; 12 nucleotides match TRBD1. The V gene end was trimmed by 3 bases and the J gene end by 9 bases; junction bases not matched to a gene: 9. The V gene's germline CDR1 is SGHTA and CDR2 FQGTGA. The CDR3 covers 16 residues. The CDR3 sequence is CASSFSGTGGRSEQFF. As DNA, the CDR3 is TGTGCCAGCAGCTTTTCCGGGACAGGGGGCCGTAGTGAGCAGTTCTTC.